The table lists the clone carrying this T cell receptor (beta chain) with a count of one. This entry comes from a study of control samples from healthy donors and cancer patients. Some clones are missing from TCRdb's copy, which holds only in-frame ones; the method was immunoSEQ multiplex PCR. The data contain roughly 370,000 clones, over 75% of them singletons. Trimming stripped 4 bases from V and 4 bases from J, with 13 bases between. The CDR3 contains 15 residues. Germline assignment: CDR1 ENHRY and CDR2 SYGVKD. This TCR came from a man in his forties with head and neck cancer. The sample taken for sequencing was PBMCs. The genes are TRBV10-3 and TRBJ2-2, with D maybe TRBD2 (5 bases). CDR3 in amino acids: CAISATKSSTGELFF. CDR3 coding DNA: TGTGCCATCAGTGCGACTAAATCGTCCACCGGGGAGCTGTTTTTT.